A selection of T cell receptor beta chains follows, all from one sample in a study of T cell responses to AZD1222 COVID-19 vaccine. Sequencing was performed with immunoSEQ multiplex PCR; in TCRdb, only in-frame clones are kept and a portion is missing. Here the sample spans 95,000 to 110,000 clones, roughly 90% being singletons. This sample comprised peripheral blood, obtained on day 0 of AZD1222 vaccination. These receptors all stem from an adult in good health. Both conserved end residues are part of each CDR3. Each record gives: V gene, clone size, J gene, D gene, CDR3 protein, CDR3 DNA. The D gene is left open where the match is weak. Rows may omit the clone size; those that give it use once, few, many or a size class.

V: TRBV11-1
size: NA
J: TRBJ2-2
D: NA
CDR3: CASSKEGASGTGELFF
DNA: TGTGCCAGCAGTAAGGAGGGGGCGAGCGGCACCGGGGAGCTGTTTTTT

V: TRBV27
size: NA
J: TRBJ2-1
D: TRBD1
CDR3: CASSRQGYYNEQFF
DNA: TGTGCCAGCAGTAGACAGGGCTACTACAATGAGCAGTTCTTC

V: TRBV6-1
size: once
J: TRBJ1-3
D: NA
CDR3: CASSEAFVAIYF
DNA: TGTGCCAGCAGTGAAGCGTTCGTGGCCATATATTTT

V: TRBV6-5
size: NA
J: TRBJ1-5
D: TRBD1
CDR3: CASSWDRRNQPQHF
DNA: TGTGCCAGCAGCTGGGACAGGCGTAATCAGCCCCAGCATTTT

V: TRBV2
size: once
J: TRBJ1-5
D: NA
CDR3: CASSGRGASNQPQHF
DNA: TGTGCCAGCAGTGGCCGTGGGGCAAGCAATCAGCCCCAGCATTTT

V: TRBV7-8
size: NA
J: TRBJ2-7
D: NA
CDR3: CASSPRWGAYEQYF
DNA: TGTGCCAGCAGCCCGCGGTGGGGAGCCTACGAGCAGTACTTC

V: TRBV7-6
size: NA
J: TRBJ2-2
D: NA
CDR3: CASSLGWGDTGELFF
DNA: TGTGCCAGCAGCTTAGGTTGGGGGGACACCGGGGAGCTGTTTTTT

V: TRBV5-6
size: NA
J: TRBJ2-1
D: NA
CDR3: CASSLLVGEYNEQFF
DNA: TGTGCCAGCAGCTTGCTAGTGGGGGAATACAATGAGCAGTTCTTC

V: TRBV7-2
size: few
J: TRBJ1-2
D: NA
CDR3: CASSLGWGNQDGYTF
DNA: TGTGCCAGCAGCTTAGGATGGGGGAATCAAGATGGCTACACCTTC

V: TRBV5-3
size: NA
J: TRBJ1-2
D: TRBD1
CDR3: CARSLVRQGVGVLRGYTF
DNA: TGTGCCAGAAGCTTGGTCCGACAGGGGGTTGGTGTTCTTCGTGGCTACACCTTC

V: TRBV4-2
size: NA
J: TRBJ2-3
D: NA
CDR3: CASARGGGSFEADTQYF
DNA: TGTGCCAGCGCCCGGGGAGGGGGGTCCTTCGAGGCAGATACGCAGTATTTT

V: TRBV10-3
size: NA
J: TRBJ1-3
D: NA
CDR3: CAIRIMAFPSGNTIYF
DNA: TGTGCCATCCGTATCATGGCATTTCCCTCTGGAAACACCATATATTTT

V: TRBV19
size: NA
J: TRBJ1-5
D: TRBD1
CDR3: CASRVGQGESKNQPQHF
DNA: TGTGCCAGTAGGGTGGGACAGGGGGAATCGAAAAATCAGCCCCAGCATTTT

V: TRBV7-8
size: NA
J: TRBJ2-6
D: NA
CDR3: CASSLSRMSSGANVLTF
DNA: TGTGCCAGCAGCTTAAGTCGGATGAGCTCTGGGGCCAACGTCCTGACTTTC

V: TRBV19
size: NA
J: TRBJ1-2
D: NA
CDR3: CAIADRPNYGYTF
DNA: TGTGCCATTGCGGACAGACCTAACTATGGCTACACCTTC

V: TRBV10-1
size: NA
J: TRBJ2-3
D: TRBD1
CDR3: CASSQISRGNIDTQYF
DNA: TGCGCCAGCAGTCAGATCTCCAGGGGGAACATAGATACGCAGTATTTT

V: TRBV30
size: NA
J: TRBJ2-1
D: TRBD1
CDR3: CAWKRQGVYEQFF
DNA: TGTGCCTGGAAACGACAGGGTGTCTATGAGCAGTTCTTC

V: TRBV3-1/TRBV3-2
size: NA
J: TRBJ2-7
D: NA
CDR3: CASSQDRTTTYEQYF
DNA: TGTGCCAGCAGCCAAGATCGGACTACTACTTACGAGCAGTACTTC

V: TRBV2
size: NA
J: TRBJ2-5
D: NA
CDR3: CASSVRGQETQYF
DNA: TGTGCCAGCAGTGTTCGCGGCCAAGAGACCCAGTACTTC

V: TRBV2
size: NA
J: TRBJ2-2
D: NA
CDR3: CASSEGQGPNTGELFF
DNA: TGTGCCAGCAGTGAGGGGCAGGGACCGAACACCGGGGAGCTGTTTTTT

V: TRBV2
size: NA
J: TRBJ2-6
D: NA
CDR3: CASTELASGANVLTF
DNA: TGTGCCAGCACTGAACTAGCTTCTGGGGCCAACGTCCTGACTTTC

V: TRBV9
size: NA
J: TRBJ2-3
D: TRBD2
CDR3: CASSIGTSGLITDTQYF
DNA: TGTGCCAGCAGCATCGGGACTAGCGGGCTCATCACAGATACGCAGTATTTT

V: TRBV5-1
size: NA
J: TRBJ2-7
D: NA
CDR3: CASSFNRDGSTYEQYF
DNA: TGCGCCAGCAGCTTCAACCGGGACGGATCTACCTACGAGCAGTACTTC

V: TRBV11-2
size: NA
J: TRBJ2-5
D: NA
CDR3: CASSLGIRGDLYFQETQYF
DNA: TGTGCCAGCAGCCTCGGAATCAGGGGGGACCTTTATTTTCAAGAGACCCAGTACTTC

V: TRBV6-5
size: NA
J: TRBJ1-1
D: TRBD1
CDR3: CASSRGTAPNTEAFF
DNA: TGTGCCAGCAGTCGGGGGACAGCTCCGAACACTGAAGCTTTCTTT

V: TRBV6-5
size: NA
J: TRBJ2-1
D: NA
CDR3: CASQSGGADNEQFF
DNA: TGTGCCAGCCAGAGTGGGGGGGCTGACAATGAGCAGTTCTTC

V: TRBV9
size: NA
J: TRBJ1-1
D: NA
CDR3: CASSLPPMEAFF
DNA: TGTGCCAGCAGCCTACCCCCGATGGAAGCTTTCTTT

V: TRBV19
size: once
J: TRBJ1-2
D: NA
CDR3: CASSTSGRAFNYGYTF
DNA: TGTGCCAGTAGTACATCCGGTCGGGCCTTTAACTATGGCTACACCTTC